Shown below are 3 T cell receptor beta chains from a single sample sequenced in a study of CD8 T cells in ankylosing spondylitis. Study results and limitations: Among TCR beta sequences, a motif of eight highly homologous variants appeared characteristic of ankylosing spondylitis blood.

No cognate antigen is known for these TCRs. TCRdb re-derived calls from the 5' RACE reads in MiXCR, one entry per CDR3 protein. Among about 90,000 distinct CDR3 sequences listed, roughly 9% were seen once. Sequencing was done on a sample of blood, either unsorted or a sorted T cell fraction (not recorded which). The receptors derive from a male donor with ankylosing spondylitis.

This clonotype was seen more than once but under ten times. J is TRBJ2-1 and V is TRBV4-1; D unclear. This CDR3 comprises 12 residues. Germline V lookup: CDR1 MGHRA, CDR2 YSYEKL. V was pared by 0 bases and J by 8 bases, with 5 bases between. CDR3 DNA sequence: TGCGCCAGCAGCCAAGATATGTATGAGCAGTTCTTC. Its protein is CASSQDMYEQFF.

In this sample, this clonotype turned up many times. V gene TRBV6-4 combines with J gene TRBJ2-3; unclear D gene. The germline V gene encodes CDR1 MRHNA and CDR2 SNTAGT. V dropped 3 bases and J dropped 6 bases, with 16 bases sitting between them. The CDR3 loop spans 15 amino acids. This CDR3 reads CASSEEDGRADTQYF. The CDR3 coding sequence is TGTGCCAGCAGTGAAGAGGACGGCCGGGCCGATACGCAGTATTTT.

The chain is built from TRBV27 and TRBJ1-1; the match to TRBD1 covers 7 bases. Trimming at V came to 2 bases and at J to 1 base, leaving 4 bases not matched to a gene. The CDR3 contains 15 residues. The germline V gene has CDR1 MNHEY and CDR2 SMNVEV (reference sequence). CDR3 sequence: CASSLGGGTNTEAFF. CDR3 nucleotides: TGTGCCAGCAGTTTAGGAGGGGGCACGAACACTGAAGCTTTCTTT.